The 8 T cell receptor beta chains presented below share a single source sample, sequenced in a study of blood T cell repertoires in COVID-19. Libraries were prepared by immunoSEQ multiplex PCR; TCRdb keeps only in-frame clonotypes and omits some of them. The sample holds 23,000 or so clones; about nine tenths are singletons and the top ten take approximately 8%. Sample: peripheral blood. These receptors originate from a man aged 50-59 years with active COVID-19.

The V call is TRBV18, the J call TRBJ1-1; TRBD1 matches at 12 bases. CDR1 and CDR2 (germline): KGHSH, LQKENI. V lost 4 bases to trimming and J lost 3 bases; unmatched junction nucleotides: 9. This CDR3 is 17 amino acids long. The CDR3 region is CASSRDRGPFPDTEAFF. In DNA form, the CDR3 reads TGTGCCAGCTCACGGGACAGGGGGCCGTTCCCCGACACTGAAGCTTTCTTT. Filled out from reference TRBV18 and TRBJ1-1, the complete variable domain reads NAGVMQNPRHLVRRRGQEARLRCSPMKGHSHVYWYRQLPEEGLKFMVYLQKENIIDESGMPKERFSAEFPKEGPSILRIQQVVRGDSAAYFCASSRDRGPFPDTEAFFGQGTRLTVV.

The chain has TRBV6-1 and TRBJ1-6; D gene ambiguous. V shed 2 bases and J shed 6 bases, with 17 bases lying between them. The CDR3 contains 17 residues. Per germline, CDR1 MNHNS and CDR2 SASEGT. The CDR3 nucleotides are TGTGCCAGCAGTGAAACCGACATACGTTCGAGTAATTCACCCCTCCACTTT. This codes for CASSETDIRSSNSPLHF.

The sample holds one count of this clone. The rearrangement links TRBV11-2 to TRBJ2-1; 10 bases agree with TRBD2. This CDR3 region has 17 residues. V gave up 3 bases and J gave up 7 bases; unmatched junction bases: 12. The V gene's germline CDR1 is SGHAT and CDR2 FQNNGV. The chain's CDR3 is CASSFGRTSGTENEQFF. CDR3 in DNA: TGTGCCAGCAGCTTCGGTCGTACTAGCGGGACTGAAAATGAGCAGTTCTTC.

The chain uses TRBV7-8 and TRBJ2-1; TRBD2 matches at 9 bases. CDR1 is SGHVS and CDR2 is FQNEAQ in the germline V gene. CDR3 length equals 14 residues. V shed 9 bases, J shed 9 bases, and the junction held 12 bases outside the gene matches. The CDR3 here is CASNLAGVRGEQFF. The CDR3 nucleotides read TGTGCCAGTAATTTAGCGGGAGTAAGAGGTGAGCAGTTCTTC.

CDR3 in amino acids: CSVASGVYNEQFF. The DNA for the CDR3 is TGCAGCGTTGCGTCAGGGGTTTACAATGAGCAGTTCTTC. The chain joins TRBV29-1 to TRBJ2-1; a possible D gene is TRBD1 (6 bases). The germline V gene encodes CDR1 SQVTM and CDR2 ANQGSEA. V was cut by 4 bases and J by 4 bases, with 11 bases left in between. The CDR3 has 13 residues.

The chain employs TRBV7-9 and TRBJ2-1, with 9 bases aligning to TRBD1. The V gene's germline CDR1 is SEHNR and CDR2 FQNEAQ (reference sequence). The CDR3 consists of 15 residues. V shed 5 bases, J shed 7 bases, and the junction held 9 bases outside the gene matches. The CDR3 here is CASSVRDRESNEQFF. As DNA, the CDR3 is TGTGCCAGCAGCGTCCGGGACAGGGAGTCAAATGAGCAGTTCTTC.

The CDR3 sequence is CASSREQGGAANTGELFF. CDR3 coding DNA: TGTGCCAGCAGCCGGGAACAGGGGGGCGCCGCTAACACCGGGGAGCTGTTTTTT. The J gene is TRBJ2-2, the V gene TRBV7-6, with TRBD1 identical over 8 bases. Germline loops: CDR1 SGHVS, CDR2 FNYEAQ. The CDR3 loop spans 18 amino acids. The ends lost 5 bases at V and 2 bases at J; junction bases unmatched: 13.

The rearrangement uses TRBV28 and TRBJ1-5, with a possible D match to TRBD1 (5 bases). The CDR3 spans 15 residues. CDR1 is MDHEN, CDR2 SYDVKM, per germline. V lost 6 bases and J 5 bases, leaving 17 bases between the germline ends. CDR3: CASRNQGSTDQPQHF. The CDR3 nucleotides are TGTGCCAGCAGGAACCAGGGATCCACGGATCAGCCCCAGCATTTT. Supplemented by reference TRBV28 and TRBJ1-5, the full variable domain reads DVKVTQSSRYLVKRTGEKVFLECVQDMDHENMFWYRQDPGLGLRLIYFSYDVKMKEKGDIPEGYSVSREKKERFSLILESASTNQTSMYLCASRNQGSTDQPQHFGDGTRLSIL.